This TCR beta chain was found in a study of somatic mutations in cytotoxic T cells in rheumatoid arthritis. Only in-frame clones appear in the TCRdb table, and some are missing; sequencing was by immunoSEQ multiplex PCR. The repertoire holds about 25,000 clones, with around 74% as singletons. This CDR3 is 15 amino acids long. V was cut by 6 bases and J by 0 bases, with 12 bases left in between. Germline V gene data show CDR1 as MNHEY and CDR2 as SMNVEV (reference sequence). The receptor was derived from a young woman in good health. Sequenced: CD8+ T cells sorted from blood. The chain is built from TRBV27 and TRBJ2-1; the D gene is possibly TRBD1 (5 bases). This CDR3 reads CASSLDSYSYNEQFF. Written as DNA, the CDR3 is TGTGCCAGCAGCTTAGACAGTTACTCCTACAATGAGCAGTTCTTC.